This TCR beta chain emerged from a study of cytotoxic CD8 clonotypes in ibrutinib-treated CLL. For the study at large: The study included some 10 relapsed/refractory and around 16 treatment-naive patients; under 18 had IGHV unmutated disease. Mean values per sample were around 270,000 productive templates and 94,082 productive rearrangements. Study observations and caveats: Clonality was higher at baseline than in age-matched healthy donors and tracked circulating CD8+ T-cell counts. The public clonotypes identified were infrequent and showed contraction or stability on treatment.

Note on this clone: Its antigen is as yet unknown.

V lost 5 bases to trimming and J lost 4 bases, with 17 bases between them. Germline V gene sequence: CDR1 SEHNR, CDR2 FQNEAQ (reference sequence). The CDR3 totals 15 residues. TCRdb keeps only in-frame clones here, not all; method: immunoSEQ multiplex PCR. The data contain some 130,000 clones, 80% to 90% of them singletons. Sequenced material: PBMCs, taken after 24 months of ibrutinib treatment. The V call is TRBV7-9, the J call TRBJ1-1; D might be TRBD1 (5 bases). The source is a human donor with chronic lymphocytic leukemia. CDR3 in DNA: TGTGCCAGCAGCCCCTGGGGGGAGGAGGGCACTGAAGCTTTCTTT. Its translation: CASSPWGEEGTEAFF.